These 22 T cell receptor beta chains came from one sample sequenced in a study of response to subunit inactivated influenza vaccine. TCRdb used MiXCR to reprocess the RT-PCR reads, holding one entry per CDR3 protein. Among 550,000 to 650,000 distinct CDR3 sequences listed, about 11% were seen once. The sample consisted of PBMCs from blood, taken on the day of vaccination. Receptors were obtained from a man between 45 and 60 years old who received an inactivated influenza vaccine.

This rearrangement joins TRBV2 to TRBJ1-4; D not resolved. CDR1 is SNHLY and CDR2 is FYNNEI in the germline V gene. The CDR3 is 15 amino acids. The V gene lost 7 bases and the J gene lost 0 bases, with 12 bases spanning the gap. The CDR3 loop reads CASIRNSPTNEKLFF. CDR3 DNA: TGTGCCAGCATCAGAAACAGCCCAACTAATGAAAAACTGTTTTTT.

This clonotype has just a few counts. This chain connects TRBV10-3 to TRBJ2-1, with D possibly matching TRBD2 (7 bases). The V gene lost 6 bases and the J gene lost 2 bases, with 14 bases spanning the gap. The germline V gene encodes CDR1 ENHRY and CDR2 SYGVKD. This CDR3 spans 15 amino acids. The CDR3 loop reads CAISRGGTTYNEQFF. In DNA, the CDR3 is TGTGCCATCAGCCGAGGGGGGACTACCTACAATGAGCAGTTCTTC.

The chain is built from TRBV28 and TRBJ2-1; D possibly matches TRBD1 or TRBD2 (5 bases each). The V and J ends lost 2 bases and 4 bases respectively, with 15 bases between them. CDR1 is MDHEN and CDR2 is SYDVKM in the germline V gene. The CDR3 spans 16 residues. The CDR3 sequence: CASSLLPGTSYNEQFF. As DNA, the CDR3 is TGTGCCAGCAGTTTACTACCTGGGACGTCATACAATGAGCAGTTCTTC.

The J gene is TRBJ2-7, the V gene TRBV5-1; D call uncertain. The germline V and J ends were trimmed by 0 bases and 1 base, with 8 bases remaining between them. From germline, CDR1 is SGHRS and CDR2 YFSETQ. CDR3 size: 14 residues. The CDR3 spells CASSLAYTSYEQYF. CDR3 bases: TGCGCCAGCAGCTTGGCTTACACTTCCTACGAGCAGTACTTC.

The table lists this clonotype with a few counts. Here the CDR3 reads CASSRRSSNEKLFF. For the CDR3, the DNA is TGCGCCAGCAGCCGAAGGAGTTCTAATGAAAAACTGTTTTTT. The chain is built from TRBV5-1 and TRBJ1-4; D unclear. The ends were cut back, 4 bases at V and 3 bases at J, with 10 bases in the middle. In germline, CDR1 is SGHRS, CDR2 YFSETQ. The CDR3 loop spans 14 amino acids.

V usage is TRBV5-5 and J usage is TRBJ2-7; possibly TRBD1 for D (6 bases). V was shortened by 2 bases and J by 5 bases, with 14 bases between the two germline ends. Germline V gene sequence: CDR1 SGHKS, CDR2 YYEKEE (reference sequence). This CDR3 is built from 14 residues. The CDR3 reads CASSFDRWAHEQYF. Written as DNA, the CDR3 is TGTGCCAGCAGCTTTGACAGGTGGGCCCACGAGCAGTACTTC. Supplemented by reference TRBV5-5 and TRBJ2-7, the full variable domain reads DAGVTQSPTHLIKTRGQQVTLRCSPISGHKSVSWYQQVLGQGPQFIFQYYEKEERGRGNFPDRFSARQFPNYSSELNVNALLLGDSALYLCASSFDRWAHEQYFGPGTRLTVT.

This chain joins TRBV29-1 and TRBJ2-3; weak D call: TRBD1 (6 bases). The V gene lost 7 bases and the J gene lost 0 bases, with 14 bases spanning the gap. The germline CDR1 and CDR2 sequences are SQVTM and ANQGSEA. The CDR3 runs to 14 residues. CDR3 bases: TGCAGCGCCCACGGGACACTTAGCACAGATACGCAGTATTTT. This encodes CSAHGTLSTDTQYF.

Only a few counts were recorded for this clonotype. The chain recombines TRBV7-2 with TRBJ2-4, with D possibly called TRBD1 or TRBD2 (6 bases each). Trimming cost V 8 bases and J 3 bases, with 17 bases left between them. The CDR3 is 15 residues long. CDR1 and CDR2 (germline): SGHTA, FQGNSA. DNA for the CDR3: TGTGCCAGCGCCCCACAGGGAGGAGTCAAAAACATTCAGTACTTC. Protein: CASAPQGGVKNIQYF.

V and J are TRBV25-1 and TRBJ1-1; no clear D. CDR3 size: 14 residues. Germline lookup yields CDR1 MGHDK and CDR2 SYGVNS. Trimming shortened V by 8 bases and J by 2 bases, and 15 bases separated the two germline ends. The CDR3 nucleotides are TGTGCCAGCGCCCCCCGACATGTCAACACTGAAGCTTTCTTT. Its protein product is CASAPRHVNTEAFF.

A few counts support this clonotype. The chain recombines TRBV20-1 with TRBJ2-2; D is perhaps TRBD1 (8 bases). This CDR3 comprises 14 residues. V was pared by 6 bases and J by 3 bases, with 14 bases between. Germline V gene data show CDR1 as DFQATT and CDR2 as SNEGSKA (reference sequence). The CDR3 DNA reads TGCAGTGCACCTACAGGGGGGGACACCGGGGAGCTGTTTTTT. Residues: CSAPTGGDTGELFF.

The chain has TRBV14 and TRBJ2-1; tentatively, D is TRBD1 (5 bases). The CDR3 sequence is 15 residues long. V dropped 4 bases and J dropped 2 bases, with 12 bases sitting between them. Germline values: CDR1 SGHDN, CDR2 FVKESK. CDR3 DNA: TGTGCCAGCAGCCGAACAGGCTTAACCTACAATGAGCAGTTCTTC. It encodes CASSRTGLTYNEQFF.

This rearrangement joins TRBV5-1 to TRBJ2-3; TRBD1 aligns across 7 bases. This CDR3 is 15 amino acids long. Trimming cost V 3 bases and J 4 bases; bases outside gene matches: 8. Germline assignment: CDR1 SGHRS and CDR2 YFSETQ. The CDR3 region is CASSSQGWGPDTQYF. As DNA, the CDR3 is TGCGCCAGCAGCTCACAGGGGTGGGGCCCAGATACGCAGTATTTT.

The rearrangement links TRBV30 to TRBJ2-2, with 8 bases fitting TRBD2. Germline trimming cut 4 bases from V and 7 bases from J; bases unmatched to any gene: 11. Per the germline V gene, CDR1 is GTSNPN and CDR2 is SVGIG (reference sequence). The CDR3 extends over 15 amino acids. In nucleotides, the CDR3 is TGTGCCTGGAATGTGGCTAGCCGGGAGGGCGGGGAGCTGTTTTTT. It encodes CAWNVASREGGELFF.

The chain has TRBV9 and TRBJ2-1; 7 bases agree with TRBD1. The V and J ends lost 0 bases and 3 bases, in that order; junction bases with no gene match: 3. The germline V gene has CDR1 SGDLS and CDR2 YYNGEE. CDR3 length: 15 residues. The CDR3 is CASSVVTGVYNEQFF. DNA for the CDR3: TGTGCCAGCAGCGTAGTTACAGGGGTCTACAATGAGCAGTTCTTC. Based on the CDR3 plus reference TRBV9 and TRBJ2-1, the full variable domain is DSGVTQTPKHLITATGQRVTLRCSPRSGDLSVYWYQQSLDQGLQFLIQYYNGEERAKGNILERFSAQQFPDLHSELNLSSLELGDSALYFCASSVVTGVYNEQFFGPGTRLTVL.

The chain recombines TRBV12-3 or TRBV12-4 with TRBJ1-2; D is unresolved. The CDR3 is 15 residues long. Trimming left V 5 bases short and J 1 base short, with 14 bases between. The CDR3 here is CASSPSGRVNYGYTF. As DNA, the CDR3 is TGTGCCAGCAGTCCCTCCGGGCGGGTTAACTATGGCTACACCTTC.

In this sample, this clonotype turned up many times. The chain joins TRBV5-1 to TRBJ2-1; no reliable D call. Germline V lookup: CDR1 SGHRS, CDR2 YFSETQ. This CDR3 spans 16 amino acids. With 5 bases removed from V and 0 bases from J, the gap between germline ends came to 15 bases. In nucleotides, the CDR3 is TGCGCCAGCAGACAGACATTTTCGAGCTCCTACAATGAGCAGTTCTTC. Protein sequence: CASRQTFSSSYNEQFF. Together with reference TRBV5-1 and TRBJ2-1, the CDR3 gives the full variable domain: KAGVTQTPRYLIKTRGQQVTLSCSPISGHRSVSWYQQTPGQGLQFLFEYFSETQRNKGNFPGRFSGRQFSNSRSEMNVSTLELGDSALYLCASRQTFSSSYNEQFFGPGTRLTVL.

This clonotype was picked up a small number of times. V is TRBV11-2 and J is TRBJ2-7; 12 bases line up with TRBD2. Germline assignment: CDR1 SGHAT and CDR2 FQNNGV. The CDR3 contains 13 residues. Unmatched junction bases numbered 4, after V lost 8 bases and J lost 5 bases. This CDR3 is CASLGLAGHEQYF. The CDR3 DNA reads as TGTGCCAGCCTGGGACTAGCGGGCCACGAGCAGTACTTC.

This clonotype has a handful of counts. V and J are TRBV6-1 and TRBJ1-5; D possibly corresponds to TRBD1 (6 bases). Germline-derived CDR1 and CDR2 are MNHNS and SASEGT. CDR3 length: 13 amino acids. V was pared by 7 bases and J by 11 bases, with 18 bases between. CDR3 in DNA: TGTGCCAGCACGGGGGCCGACAGCCGTTCCCAGCATTTT. Amino acids: CASTGADSRSQHF.

The chain couples TRBV5-1 to TRBJ2-7; D gene ambiguous. The CDR3 runs to 12 residues. Germline loops: CDR1 SGHRS, CDR2 YFSETQ. V lost 0 bases, J lost 6 bases, and 7 bases lay in between. CDR3 residues: CASSLVGSEQYF. Here the CDR3 DNA reads TGCGCCAGCAGCTTGGTGGGTTCCGAGCAGTACTTC.

Ten or more counts support this clonotype. This sequence joins TRBV4-1 and TRBJ2-3; TRBD1 matches 9 bases. Germline V gives CDR1 MGHRA, CDR2 YSYEKL. The V and J ends lost 4 bases and 2 bases, in that order; junction bases with no gene match: 4. The CDR3 runs 15 residues. Here the CDR3 DNA reads TGCGCCAGCAGCCGAATACAGGGGGCCACAGATACGCAGTATTTT. Its protein is CASSRIQGATDTQYF.

In this sample, this clonotype turned up many times. The rearrangement links TRBV7-9 to TRBJ1-6; TRBD1 agrees at 11 bases. The junction had 4 bases not matched to a gene; V was cut back by 4 bases and J by 2 bases. From germline, CDR1 is SEHNR and CDR2 FQNEAQ (reference sequence). This CDR3 has 17 amino acids. Here the CDR3 DNA reads TGTGCCAGCAGCTCGGGACAGGGGGGTGCCTATAATTCACCCCTCCACTTT. It translates to CASSSGQGGAYNSPLHF.

This clonotype was found a few times. The chain is built from TRBV29-1 and TRBJ1-5; 7 bases are a match to TRBD1. The length of the CDR3 is 14 residues. The ends lost 4 bases at V and 7 bases at J; junction bases unmatched: 10. Per germline, CDR1 SQVTM and CDR2 ANQGSEA. This CDR3 reads CSVAEGQRSQPQHF. In nucleotides, the CDR3 is TGCAGCGTTGCCGAGGGACAGAGATCACAGCCCCAGCATTTT.